This TCR beta chain originates from a study of CXCR3-negative and CXCR3-positive naive CD8 T cells. The study, taken as a whole, reports: Diversity was high in both naive subsets and much lower in memory cells. CXCR3 expression dropped partially after cryopreservation, and most assays relied on fresh PBMCs. Compared with CXCR3-negative naive cells, CXCR3-positive naive cells showed more hydrophobic TRB CDR3s. Naive subsets had comparable surface CD5; TCR strength was inferred from TRB CDR3 properties.

Worth noting for this clonotype: What it binds is not known.

The libraries of TRB cDNA were prepared using 5' RACE with UMI labels. TCRdb reanalyzed the 5' RACE reads and collapses them to one entry per CDR3 protein, without DNA. This sample's clone table lists 75,000 to 90,000 distinct CDR3 sequences. CDR3 length: 13 residues. The germline CDR1 and CDR2 sequences are SQVTM and ANQGSEA. Identification of naive CD8+ T cells rested on CD45RO-CCR7+CD27+CD95- status. The sample comprised naive CXCR3+ CD8+ T cells from blood. Subset noted: CD45RO-CCR7+CD27+CD95- naive CD8+ T cells expressing CXCR3 (TNR3+). The chain joins TRBV29-1 to TRBJ2-7; TCRdb's D call of TRBD1 is untestable without DNA. The TCR originated in a human donor in good health. Some clones in this sample may be carry-over from other donors' samples. The CDR3 reads CSVEIGGDYEQYF.